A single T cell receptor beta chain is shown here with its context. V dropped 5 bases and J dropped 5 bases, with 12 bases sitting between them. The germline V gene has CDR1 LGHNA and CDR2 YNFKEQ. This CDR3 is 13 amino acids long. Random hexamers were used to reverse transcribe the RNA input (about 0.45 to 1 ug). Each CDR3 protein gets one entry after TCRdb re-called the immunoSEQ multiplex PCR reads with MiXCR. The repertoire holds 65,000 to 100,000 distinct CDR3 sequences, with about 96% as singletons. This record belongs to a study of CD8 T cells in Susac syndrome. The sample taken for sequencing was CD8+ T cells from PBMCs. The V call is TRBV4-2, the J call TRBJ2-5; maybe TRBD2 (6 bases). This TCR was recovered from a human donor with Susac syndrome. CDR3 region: CASSRAGYETQYF. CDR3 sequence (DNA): TGTGCCAGCAGCAGGGCGGGGTATGAGACCCAGTACTTC.